This TCR beta chain came from a study of cytomegalovirus exposure and HLA in healthy donors. This CDR3 has 14 amino acids. Germline V CDR1 and CDR2: MNHEY, SMNVEV (reference sequence). The trim removed 2 bases at V and 4 bases at J, leaving 3 bases unmatched. Study-level findings and limits: A few chains linked to CMV were shown in vitro to be specific for CMV antigens. A list of roughly 180 TCR beta chains associated with cytomegalovirus was given.

As to this clone: Its matching antigen is unknown.

Researchers ran the PCR with 60 Vbeta and 13 Jbeta primers. Libraries were prepared by immunoSEQ multiplex PCR; TCRdb keeps only in-frame clonotypes and omits some of them. Of 100,000 to 150,000 clones listed, more than 70% were seen once; the top ten hold 0.94%. The rearrangement uses TRBV27 and TRBJ2-7; 9 bases fit TRBD2. The receptor's source is a woman aged 55-69 years in good health and CMV-seronegative. What was sequenced was PBMCs. The CDR3 coding sequence is TGTGCCAGCAGTTTACTAGCGGGACTATACGAGCAGTACTTC. It specifies CASSLLAGLYEQYF.